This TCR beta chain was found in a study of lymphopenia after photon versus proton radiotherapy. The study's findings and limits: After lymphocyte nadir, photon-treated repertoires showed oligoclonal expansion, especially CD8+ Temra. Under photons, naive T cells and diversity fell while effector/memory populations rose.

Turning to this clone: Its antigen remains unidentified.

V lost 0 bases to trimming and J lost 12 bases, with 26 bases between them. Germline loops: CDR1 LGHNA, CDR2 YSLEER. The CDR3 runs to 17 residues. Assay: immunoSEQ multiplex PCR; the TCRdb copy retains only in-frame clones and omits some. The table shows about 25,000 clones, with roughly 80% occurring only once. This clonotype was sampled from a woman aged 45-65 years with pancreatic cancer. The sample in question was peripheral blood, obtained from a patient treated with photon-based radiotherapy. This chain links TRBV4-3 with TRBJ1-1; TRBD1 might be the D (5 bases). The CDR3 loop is CASSQDGGGPMGRASFF. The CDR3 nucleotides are TGCGCCAGCAGCCAAGACGGGGGAGGGCCAATGGGCCGGGCATCTTTCTTT.